Presented here are 13 T cell receptor beta chains from one specimen sequenced in a study of blood T cell repertoires in COVID-19. TCRdb keeps only in-frame clones here, not all; method: immunoSEQ multiplex PCR. The sample lists 95,000 to 150,000 clones, about 91% occurring once. Sequenced sample: peripheral blood. These receptors were taken from a woman between 45 and 60 years old with active or convalescent COVID-19.

V and J are TRBV27 and TRBJ2-7, with D possibly matching TRBD1 (6 bases). There are 13 residues in the CDR3. V shed 0 bases and J shed 6 bases, with 9 bases lying between them. CDR1 MNHEY and CDR2 SMNVEV come from the germline V gene (reference sequence). The CDR3 region has the DNA TGTGCCAGCAGTTTATCCCCCAGGGGCGAGCAGTACTTC. Its translation is CASSLSPRGEQYF.

This chain uses TRBV28 with TRBJ1-4; D call uncertain. The CDR3 covers 13 residues. Germline V gene data show CDR1 as MDHEN and CDR2 as SYDVKM. The V end lost 6 bases, the J end lost 3 bases, and 8 bases lay between the germline ends. CDR3 region: CASRTEANEKLFF. The CDR3 DNA sequence: TGTGCCAGCAGAACAGAAGCTAATGAAAAACTGTTTTTT.

The chain uses TRBV5-1 and TRBJ2-2; 8 bases are a match to TRBD2. CDR1 SGHRS and CDR2 YFSETQ come from the germline V gene. The CDR3 consists of 16 residues. With 4 bases clipped from V and 6 bases from J, the junction kept 11 bases outside the gene matches. The CDR3 loop is CASSRSGLESSGELFF. The DNA for the CDR3 is TGCGCCAGCAGCCGCTCGGGACTAGAATCCTCCGGGGAGCTGTTTTTT.

The rearrangement joins TRBV6-5 to TRBJ2-1; 7 bases line up with TRBD1. The CDR3 has 14 amino acids. Germline V gene lookup returns CDR1 MNHEY and CDR2 SVGAGI. J gave up 5 bases and V 8 bases, and 9 bases lay outside the gene matches. CDR3 nucleotides: TGTGCCAGCTATGACAGGGCGTCAGACAATGAGCAGTTCTTC. It is translated as CASYDRASDNEQFF.

The V call is TRBV28, the J call TRBJ1-2; the match to TRBD1 covers 8 bases. The length of the CDR3 is 15 residues. V lost 6 bases and J lost 4; bases outside the gene matches: 10. Germline loops: CDR1 MDHEN, CDR2 SYDVKM. The CDR3 region is CASRPQGASVYGYTF. The DNA of the CDR3 is TGTGCCAGCAGACCCCAGGGGGCTAGTGTCTATGGCTACACCTTC.

This chain links TRBV6-1 with TRBJ2-1; 11 positions match TRBD2. Germline CDR1 and CDR2: MNHNS and SASEGT. J was trimmed by 6 bases and V by 7 bases; bases with no gene match: 11. This CDR3 is 16 amino acids long. The CDR3 nucleotides are TGTGCCAGCACTCAAGCCATAGCGGGAGGGGGCAATGAGCAGTTCTTC. Protein: CASTQAIAGGGNEQFF.

V is TRBV6-4 and J is TRBJ2-2; 7 bases agree with TRBD2. The CDR3 length is 15 residues. CDR1 MRHNA and CDR2 SNTAGT come from the germline V gene. V trimming: 5 bases; J trimming: 6 bases; junction bases outside the gene matches: 9. CDR3 DNA sequence: TGTGCCAGCAGTAACGACGCGGGGAGGGCCGGGGAGCTGTTTTTT. This translates into CASSNDAGRAGELFF.

The chain uses TRBV20-1 and TRBJ2-1; D gene ambiguous. Germline CDR1 DFQATT, CDR2 SNEGSKA (reference sequence). The CDR3 sequence is 11 residues long. Trimming shortened V by 6 bases and J by 7 bases, and 10 bases separated the two germline ends. The CDR3 spells CSARPQNEQFF. DNA for the CDR3: TGCAGTGCAAGACCCCAGAATGAGCAGTTCTTC.

The J gene is TRBJ2-1, the V gene TRBV4-2, with unresolved D. Germline CDR1 LGHNA, CDR2 YNFKEQ. This CDR3 has 14 residues. With 1 base removed from V and 6 bases from J, the gap between germline ends came to 10 bases. In DNA, the CDR3 is TGTGCCAGCAGCCAAGCTAGATCGGGCAATGAGCAGTTCTTC. Encoded protein: CASSQARSGNEQFF.

This clone turned up a few times. The chain links TRBV28 to TRBJ2-7; D possibly corresponds to TRBD2 (6 bases). The CDR3 contains 14 residues. The germline gives CDR1 MDHEN, CDR2 SYDVKM. V lost 6 bases and J 2 bases, leaving 14 bases between the germline ends. The CDR3 here is CASRPTRGTYEQYF. The CDR3 bases are TGTGCCAGCAGGCCGACTAGAGGGACCTACGAGCAGTACTTC.

This clone was picked up one time. The V call is TRBV7-8, the J call TRBJ2-1; D not resolved. V shed 4 bases and J shed 11 bases, with 12 bases lying between them. Germline lookup yields CDR1 SGHVS and CDR2 FQNEAQ. The CDR3 has 12 amino acids. The CDR3 nucleotides read TGTGCCAGCAGCTCCCACGGTGAGCAGCAGTTCTTC. Translation: CASSSHGEQQFF.

The CDR3 is CASTMTNPYEQYF. CDR3 nucleotide sequence: TGTGCCAGCACAATGACTAACCCATACGAGCAGTACTTC. V and J are TRBV28 and TRBJ2-7; a possible D gene is TRBD2 (5 bases). The CDR3 has 13 residues. CDR1 and CDR2 (germline): MDHEN, SYDVKM. With 7 bases removed from V and 4 bases from J, the gap between germline ends came to 14 bases.

The chain joins TRBV28 to TRBJ2-1, with D possibly being TRBD2 (6 bases). This CDR3 is 14 amino acids long. From germline, CDR1 is MDHEN and CDR2 SYDVKM. V lost 2 bases and J lost 6, with 11 bases in between. DNA of the CDR3: TGTGCCAGCAGTTTACCGGGAGCGGTCAATGAGCAGTTCTTC. Residues: CASSLPGAVNEQFF. Looking up the rest from reference TRBV28 and TRBJ2-1 gives the full variable domain: DVKVTQSSRYLVKRTGEKVFLECVQDMDHENMFWYRQDPGLGLRLIYFSYDVKMKEKGDIPEGYSVSREKKERFSLILESASTNQTSMYLCASSLPGAVNEQFFGPGTRLTVL.